This TCR beta chain derives from a study of cytomegalovirus exposure and HLA in healthy donors. Study results and caveats: Three chains tied to CMV proved CMV antigen-specific in vitro. Despite most TCR sequences being rare, some public TCRs occurred in many donors. Subsequent analysis revealed that first-cohort TCR clusters tended to co-occur in the roughly 120 validation repertoires.

On this clone: The target antigen is unknown.

A roughly 120-subject validation cohort, separate from the roughly 700-subject first cohort, supplied the donors. Measured with immunoSEQ multiplex PCR; TCRdb has only the in-frame clones, and not every one. The table shows around 61,000 clones, with 80% to 95% occurring only once. Between the trimmed V and J ends, which lost 0 bases and 8 bases, there was a span of 13 bases. Germline loops: CDR1 GTSNPN, CDR2 SVGIG (reference sequence). This CDR3 has 13 amino acids. V usage is TRBV30 and J usage is TRBJ1-1; TRBD1 is a possible D gene (5 bases). Sample: PBMCs. The receptor was derived from a man between 18 and 29 years old in good health and CMV-seropositive. CDR3 nucleotides: TGTGCCTGGAGTGTCGCAGGGCATGGGGAAGCTTTCTTT. It codes for CAWSVAGHGEAFF. Combining the CDR3 with reference TRBV30 and TRBJ1-1 gives the whole variable domain SQTIHQWPATLVQPVGSPLSLECTVEGTSNPNLYWYRQAAGRGLQLLFYSVGIGQISSEVPQNLSASRPQDRQFILSSKKLLLSDSGFYLCAWSVAGHGEAFFGQGTRLTVV.